The 11 T cell receptor beta chains listed next were all sequenced from one sample in a study of blood T cells in healthy people across ages (dated by TCRdb to between 2015 and 2016). The library was made by 5' RACE. The sequencer was an Illumina HiSeq 2500. A second PCR of roughly 7 to 11 cycles was performed with a sample-barcoded 5' primer and a J-beta primer mix. Through fastp at Q25 and MiXCR, TCRdb rebuilt clones from the public reads, retaining in-frame beta chains. Rows with a matching CDR3 protein are joined into one entry that keeps the most common DNA and genes. In all, the sample holds about 1,500,000 distinct CDR3 sequences, and approximately 28% of those were seen once. 7.7% of the sample goes to the ten largest clones. The material sequenced was blood. The receptors were sampled from a woman under 40 in good health.

This chain links TRBV5-1 with TRBJ1-2; D is uncertain. Germline V CDR1 and CDR2: SGHRS, YFSETQ. The CDR3 has 13 residues. V was trimmed by 0 bases and J by 8 bases, leaving 11 bases between them. Written as DNA, the CDR3 is TGCGCCAGCAGCTTGGGGCTTTCCGGGGGCTACACCTTC. It codes for CASSLGLSGGYTF.

This clonotype was detected only once. Given the absence of the conserved phenylalanine or tryptophan at the CDR3 end, a read error is likely. The V gene is TRBV4-2, the J gene TRBJ2-4; no firm D call. The CDR3 covers 13 residues. Trimming cost V 0 bases and J 5 bases, with 5 bases left between them. The germline V gene encodes CDR1 LGHNA and CDR2 YNFKEQ. CDR3 in amino acids: CASSQDGENIQYV. The CDR3 coding sequence is TGTGCCAGCAGCCAAGATGGGGAAAACATTCAGTACGTC.

Concerning this clonotype itself: The germline gene is not matched at one end of the junction; a read error may be the cause. This chain links TRBV7-2 with TRBJ2-5; 11 positions match TRBD2. This CDR3 comprises 17 residues. Germline lookup yields CDR1 SGHTA and CDR2 FQGNSA. The CDR3 nucleotides are TGTGCCAGCAGCTTAGGTACTAGCGGGGGACTCCAAGAGACCCGGTACTTC. This sequence encodes CASSLGTSGGLQETRYF.

The chain recombines TRBV20-1 with TRBJ2-7; weak D call: TRBD2 (6 bases). The last part of the DNA fits TRBJ2-5 better; the J call may be wrong. The length of the CDR3 is 17 residues. The germline V gene has CDR1 DFQATT and CDR2 SNEGSKA (reference sequence). CDR3 sequence reads: CSARVIPGSGSAETQYF. The CDR3 DNA is TGCAGTGCTAGAGTTATCCCCGGGAGTGGGTCAGCGGAGACCCAGTACTTC.

The chain has TRBV12-3 or TRBV12-4 and TRBJ1-6, with a tentative D call TRBD1 (6 bases). The CDR3 spans 15 residues. With 2 bases removed from V and 6 bases from J, the gap between germline ends came to 11 bases. CDR3 sequence (DNA): TGTGCCAGCAGTTTAAGGGGGACCGGTAATTCACCCCTCCACTTT. Encoded protein: CASSLRGTGNSPLHF.

The rearrangement joins TRBV30 to TRBJ1-2; D remains unclear. CDR3 length equals 14 residues. Germline assignment: CDR1 GTSNPN and CDR2 SVGIG (reference sequence). V lost 0 bases to trimming and J lost 0 bases, with 8 bases between them. CDR3 protein: CAWSVQLSNYGYTF. For the CDR3, the DNA is TGTGCCTGGAGTGTCCAGCTATCTAACTATGGCTACACCTTC.

This rearrangement joins TRBV24-1 to TRBJ2-5; no definite D call. V dropped 3 bases and J dropped 5 bases, with 9 bases sitting between them. The CDR3 sequence is 13 residues long. Germline-derived CDR1 and CDR2 are KGHDR and SFDVKD. The chain's CDR3 is CATSDAPSETQYF. The CDR3 coding sequence is TGTGCCACCAGTGATGCCCCGTCGGAGACCCAGTACTTC.

On this clonotype: One end of the junction varies from germline; a read error may be responsible. V usage is TRBV6-2 or TRBV6-3 and J usage is TRBJ2-1; D is unresolved. This CDR3 has 14 residues. Germline values: CDR1 MNHEY, CDR2 SVGEGT. CDR3 in amino acids: CACSYRVVADEQFF. CDR3 DNA sequence: TGTGCCTGCAGTTACCGAGTTGTAGCAGATGAGCAGTTCTTC.

The V and J genes are TRBV7-2 and TRBJ1-1; no clear D gene. The V end lost 1 base, the J end lost 0 bases, and 12 bases lay between the germline ends. This CDR3 has 16 amino acids. Germline loops: CDR1 SGHTA, CDR2 FQGNSA. As DNA, the CDR3 is TGTGCCAGCAGCTTAGAGAGAGCTCTCATGAACACTGAAGCTTTCTTT. Translated: CASSLERALMNTEAFF.

This clonotype was observed a few times. This chain links TRBV7-6 with TRBJ2-7; TRBD2 might be the D (5 bases). CDR1 is SGHVS, CDR2 FNYEAQ, per germline. CDR3 length: 14 residues. V was clipped by 4 bases and J by 1 base, with 11 bases between them. CDR3 sequence reads: CASSSMEVSYEQYF. The CDR3 DNA reads as TGTGCCAGCAGCTCTATGGAGGTTTCCTACGAGCAGTACTTC.

Ten or more counts support this clonotype. CDR3 protein: CASSFTPPPTTDTQYF. CDR3 DNA: TGTGCCAGCAGTTTCACACCACCCCCGACCACAGATACGCAGTATTTT. The chain has TRBV12-3 or TRBV12-4 and TRBJ2-3; D call uncertain. Trimming stripped 3 bases from V and 2 bases from J, with 15 bases between. The CDR3 has 16 amino acids.